This T cell receptor (beta chain) stems from a study of shared clonotypes between healthy human individuals. This CDR3 contains 16 residues. Germline CDR1 and CDR2: SGDLS and YYNGEE. V was clipped by 4 bases and J by 2 bases, with 16 bases between them. Only one count was recorded for this clone. The deep-level immunoSEQ assay was used. Every subset's genomic DNA went evenly onto several immunoSEQ plates. The assay was immunoSEQ multiplex PCR, and TCRdb's table has in-frame clones only and misses some. This repertoire shows millions of clones, just over 90% found once; its top ten account for under 2%. Naivety among CD8 cells was defined by CD45RO negativity and positive CCR7 selection, thereby excluding terminally differentiated effector memory CD45RA+ cells.

The sequencing input was naive CD8+ T cells from PBMCs. This receptor was obtained from a young man in good health. Some clones in this sample may be carry-over from other donors' samples. The chain is built from TRBV9 and TRBJ2-4; D may be TRBD1 (5 bases). The CDR3 DNA is TGTGCCAGCAGCCCTAGGGGTGGAACCTCCAAAAACATTCAGTACTTC. It translates to CASSPRGGTSKNIQYF.